The rows below give T cell receptor beta chains drawn from one sample of a study of ipilimumab plus nivolumab after autologous stem cell transplantation. Produced via immunoSEQ multiplex PCR; TCRdb's table is partial and in-frame only. The sample consists of roughly 43,000 clones, around nine tenths of them appearing once. The sequences come from PBMCs, collected in a trial of ipilimumab plus nivolumab as post-transplant consolidation. These receptors were obtained from a male donor with multiple myeloma. Each CDR3 is given with its conserved first and last residue. A D gene is named only where the DNA matches it firmly. Only part of the rows carry a size: once, few, many, or a class if the clone is expanded.

V	size	D	J	DNA	CDR3
TRBV2	-	-	TRBJ1-6	TGTGCCAGCAGTCCCCCCGGACCCCTCCACTTT	CASSPPGPLHF
TRBV4-3	-	-	TRBJ2-5	TGCGCCAGCAGCCAAGATCGAGGAGAGACCCAGTACTTC	CASSQDRGETQYF
TRBV11-2	once	-	TRBJ1-1	TGTGCCAGCAGCTTAGGGTTTTCAGGCACTGAAGCTTTCTTT	CASSLGFSGTEAFF
TRBV4-1	-	TRBD2	TRBJ2-3	TGCGCCAGCAGCCAAGGGGGGACTAGCGGGCCCATAAGGGATACGCAGTATTTT	CASSQGGTSGPIRDTQYF
TRBV5-4	once	TRBD2	TRBJ2-5	TGTGCCAGCACCCCTGGCGGGGGGGAAGAGACCCAGTACTTC	CASTPGGGEETQYF
TRBV19	-	TRBD1	TRBJ2-1	TGTGCCAGCTGGGACAGTCCTTACAATGAGCAGTTCTTC	CASWDSPYNEQFF
TRBV5-8	once	TRBD2	TRBJ2-2	TGTGCCAGCAGCCCCCCAGGACTAGCGGGGGGGCCGAACACCGGGGAGCTGTTTTTT	CASSPPGLAGGPNTGELFF
TRBV5-6	-	-	TRBJ1-1	TGTGCCAGCAGCCGGAGAGGGTCGGACACTGAAGCTTTCTTT	CASSRRGSDTEAFF
TRBV2	-	-	TRBJ1-2	TGTGCCTACGGAGGGAACTATGGCTACACCTTC	CAYGGNYGYTF
TRBV10-3	-	-	TRBJ1-5	TGTGCCATCAGTGAGGGGGGGGCGGTCAATCAGCCCCAGCATTTT	CAISEGGAVNQPQHF
TRBV19	-	-	TRBJ2-7	TGTGCCAGTAGTATCAAGGGGCAGGGGCGCCACGAGCAGTACTTC	CASSIKGQGRHEQYF
TRBV7-2	-	TRBD1	TRBJ1-2	TGTGCCAGCAGCCGTACGACAGGGGCCGAGAACTATGGCTACACCTTC	CASSRTTGAENYGYTF
TRBV7-7	-	-	TRBJ2-2	TGTGCTAGCAGCTCCGGGACAAACACCGGGGAGCTGTTTTTT	CASSSGTNTGELFF
TRBV9	-	TRBD2	TRBJ2-1	TGTGCCAGCAGCGTAGGCGGGGGGGCCTACAATGAGCAGTTCTTC	CASSVGGGAYNEQFF
TRBV27	-	-	TRBJ1-3	TGTGCCAGCGGACGGGCAGGGGCAATCTCTGGAAACACCATATATTTT	CASGRAGAISGNTIYF
TRBV11-3	-	TRBD1	TRBJ2-7	TGTGCCAGCAGCCCGAACTCCGGGACAGGGGTCTACGAGCAGTACTTC	CASSPNSGTGVYEQYF
TRBV7-3	-	-	TRBJ1-5	TGTGCCAGCAGCTTAGGGGGCTACCAGCCCCAGCATTTT	CASSLGGYQPQHF
TRBV5-1	-	-	TRBJ2-5	TGCGCCAGCAGCTTGGGAGGGTCCCAAGAGACCCAGTACTTC	CASSLGGSQETQYF
TRBV5-4	-	TRBD1	TRBJ2-7	TGTGCCAGCAGGTCGGACAGGGGAAGCAACGAGCAGTACTTC	CASRSDRGSNEQYF
TRBV18	-	TRBD2	TRBJ2-1	TGTGCCAGCTCCCCGGCGGGAGGGGTGTTGGATGAGCAGTTCTTC	CASSPAGGVLDEQFF
TRBV7-2	-	-	TRBJ1-5	TGTGCCAGCAGCTTAGGGAGGGTTAGCAATCAGCCCCAGCATTTT	CASSLGRVSNQPQHF
TRBV7-6	-	TRBD2	TRBJ2-5	TGTGCCAGCAGCTTAGTGGGAGGGGAGACCCAGTACTTC	CASSLVGGETQYF
TRBV6-6	-	-	TRBJ2-1	TGTGCCAGCAGGCCGGGCGGGGTCGATGAGCAGTTCTTC	CASRPGGVDEQFF
TRBV18	-	-	TRBJ2-3	TGTGCCAGCTCACGGGACCGATCAACTAGCACAGATACGCAGTATTTT	CASSRDRSTSTDTQYF
TRBV2	-	TRBD1	TRBJ2-7	TGTGCCAGCAGTGAGAGTCAGGGACAGGGATCCTACGAGCAGTACTTC	CASSESQGQGSYEQYF
TRBV18	-	TRBD1	TRBJ1-1	TGTGCCAGCTCACCAACCTCCTCTTACCCGGGACAGGGAGGATGGGACACTGAAGCTTTCTTT	CASSPTSSYPGQGGWDTEAFF
TRBV4-1	-	-	TRBJ2-2	TGCGCCAGCAGAGACGCAAAGGGTACGAACACCGGGGAGCTGTTTTTT	CASRDAKGTNTGELFF
TRBV7-9	-	-	TRBJ2-7	TGTGCCAGCAGCTTATCTCCCACCTCCTACGAGCAGTACTTC	CASSLSPTSYEQYF
TRBV7-3	-	-	TRBJ2-2	TGTGCCTCGGGCCGGCGGGGCATGCACGGGGAGCTGTTTTTT	CASGRRGMHGELFF
TRBV9	-	-	TRBJ2-3	TGTGCCAGCAGCGTGGGGGTACCCGCAACAGATACGCAGTATTTT	CASSVGVPATDTQYF
TRBV18	few	-	TRBJ1-1	TGTGCCAGCTCACCAATAACCGGGGGCGGCACTGAAGCTTTCTTT	CASSPITGGGTEAFF
TRBV7-2	once	TRBD1	TRBJ2-7	TGTGCCAGCAACCCCCGACGGACAGGGGCGGGCGAGCAGTACTTC	CASNPRRTGAGEQYF
TRBV5-6	-	-	TRBJ1-1	TGTGCCAGCAGCACCCCGACCCAGAGGCATACTGAAGCTTTCTTT	CASSTPTQRHTEAFF
TRBV6-5	-	-	TRBJ2-5	TGTGCCAGCCGGGGGCTGGGCAGGGAAGAGACCCAGTACTTC	CASRGLGREETQYF
TRBV7-2	-	-	TRBJ1-1	TGTGCCAGTTCCCCGCCGGGATGGGACACTGAAGCTTTCTTT	CASSPPGWDTEAFF
TRBV7-2	-	TRBD2	TRBJ2-3	TGTGCCAGCAAAGTGCGAGGGACTAGCGGGGGGACAGATACGCAGTATTTT	CASKVRGTSGGTDTQYF
TRBV5-4	-	-	TRBJ1-2	TGTGCCAGCAGCTCCCGTGGCAGGGCGGATGGCTACACCTTC	CASSSRGRADGYTF
TRBV6-1	-	-	TRBJ1-2	TGTGCCAGCAGAGAGGGGGTTTCTGGGGGCTACACCTTC	CASREGVSGGYTF
TRBV6-4	-	TRBD2	TRBJ2-3	TGTGCCAGCAGTGACTCGCATCAAACTAGCGCGCATTGGCATACGCAGTATTTT	CASSDSHQTSAHWHTQYF
TRBV5-1	-	-	TRBJ2-1	TGCGCCAGCAGCTTGGACGGCTTTGGGGCGGATGAGCAGTTCTTC	CASSLDGFGADEQFF
TRBV9	-	-	TRBJ2-7	TGTGCCAGCAGCGCCTTCGGGGACTCCCTCAACGAGCAGTACTTC	CASSAFGDSLNEQYF
TRBV21-1	-	-	TRBJ2-5	TGTGCCAGCAGCAAAACTAGCGGGAGGGGCGAGACCCAGTACTTC	CASSKTSGRGETQYF
TRBV4-3	-	TRBD1	TRBJ2-7	TGCGCCAGCAGCCCCAGGGGGCCGGTATCCTACGAGCAGTACTTC	CASSPRGPVSYEQYF